This T cell receptor beta chain was identified in a study of T cells in Graves' hyperthyroidism and ophthalmopathy. With regard to this clonotype: The antigen remains undetermined.

Fresh 10 ml peripheral blood yielded PBMCs. The study's findings and limits: It was a median about 6 months before onset that the model predicted ophthalmopathy. The blood repertoire included most of the expanded thyroid clonotypes above 0.001.

RNA transcripts provided the source from which TCR beta CDR3 regions were amplified. First-round RT-PCR targeting the TCR CDR3 was performed with the HTBI primer set. One entry per CDR3 protein, called by TCRdb with MiXCR from the multiplex PCR reads. This sample has over 700,000 distinct CDR3 sequences; 30% to 40% occur once, and the top ten carry less than 35%. In germline, CDR1 is SGHAT, CDR2 FQNNGV. The CDR3 extends over 16 amino acids. The V gene end was trimmed by 5 bases and the J gene end by 8 bases; junction bases not matched to a gene: 15. The clonotype comes from a middle-aged woman with Graves' hyperthyroidism. The rearrangement links TRBV11-2 to TRBJ1-1, with TRBD1 matching over 9 bases. Sequencing was carried out using blood. The CDR3 sequence is CASSRGWGSTGGEAFF. The DNA of the CDR3 is TGTGCCAGCAGCCGAGGTTGGGGGAGCACAGGGGGCGAAGCTTTCTTT.